The 23 T cell receptor beta chains below come from one sample, sequenced in a study of blood T cell repertoires in COVID-19. Produced via immunoSEQ multiplex PCR; TCRdb's table is partial and in-frame only. The sample records fewer than 350,000 clones, roughly nine tenths being singletons. Sample: peripheral blood. These receptors came from a woman between 25 and 40 years old with COVID-19, enrolled during active disease.

The chain combines TRBV7-9 with TRBJ2-7; unclear D gene. This CDR3 comprises 14 residues. The germline gives CDR1 SEHNR, CDR2 FQNEAQ (reference sequence). The V and J ends lost 4 bases and 1 base respectively, with 11 bases between them. The CDR3 sequence: CASSYRSSSYEQYF. CDR3 DNA: TGTGCCAGCAGCTATAGGAGCAGTTCCTACGAGCAGTACTTC. Supplemented by reference TRBV7-9 and TRBJ2-7, the full variable domain reads DTGVSQNPRHKITKRGQNVTFRCDPISEHNRLYWYRQTLGQGPEFLTYFQNEAQLEKSRLLSDRFSAERPKGSFSTLEIQRTEQGDSAMYLCASSYRSSSYEQYFGPGTRLTVT.

The V and J genes are TRBV5-6 and TRBJ1-2; a possible D gene is TRBD1 (5 bases). CDR1 is SGHDT and CDR2 is YYEEEE in the germline V gene. The CDR3 is 15 residues long. Deletions cut 4 bases from V and 5 bases from J, with 18 bases between. This CDR3 is CASSQILQEPYGYTF. DNA for the CDR3: TGTGCCAGCAGCCAAATACTACAGGAGCCTTATGGCTACACCTTC.

This chain uses TRBV7-9 with TRBJ1-1; unclear D gene. Between the trimmed V and J ends, which lost 1 base and 2 bases, there was a span of 20 bases. CDR1 and CDR2 (germline): SEHNR, FQNEAQ (reference sequence). The CDR3 extends over 18 amino acids. This chain's CDR3 is CASSLGLGESLPNTEAFF. CDR3 sequence (DNA): TGTGCCAGCAGCTTAGGGCTCGGGGAATCTCTCCCAAACACTGAAGCTTTCTTT. Variable domain in full (rest from reference TRBV7-9 and TRBJ1-1): DTGVSQNPRHKITKRGQNVTFRCDPISEHNRLYWYRQTLGQGPEFLTYFQNEAQLEKSRLLSDRFSAERPKGSFSTLEIQRTEQGDSAMYLCASSLGLGESLPNTEAFFGQGTRLTVV.

The chain employs TRBV10-1 and TRBJ2-3; D is undetermined. Germline lookup yields CDR1 WNHNN and CDR2 SYGVQD (reference sequence). The V end lost 4 bases, the J end lost 9 bases, and 11 bases lay between the germline ends. The CDR3 sequence is 12 residues long. The CDR3 region is CASSVGSGTQYF. As DNA, the CDR3 is TGCGCCAGCAGTGTTGGTTCAGGAACGCAGTATTTT.

The rearrangement joins TRBV5-1 to TRBJ1-2; 10 nucleotides match TRBD1. V was pared by 4 bases and J by 6 bases, with 9 bases of the junction left unmatched. The CDR3 is 15 amino acids. Germline V gene sequence: CDR1 SGHRS, CDR2 YFSETQ. The CDR3 protein is CASSQDRGRGNGYTF. In DNA, the CDR3 is TGCGCCAGCAGCCAAGACAGGGGGCGAGGGAATGGCTACACCTTC.

J is TRBJ1-2 and V is TRBV7-2; 8 nucleotides line up with TRBD1. Losses at the gene ends were 1 base for V and 7 bases for J; bases not matched to a gene: 5. The CDR3 is 14 residues long. The germline gives CDR1 SGHTA, CDR2 FQGNSA. The chain's CDR3 is CASSLGTGLGGYTF. For the CDR3, the DNA is TGTGCCAGCAGCTTAGGGACAGGGCTGGGTGGCTACACCTTC.

This clone was observed a single time. The rearrangement joins TRBV3-1 (or the pseudogene TRBV3-2) to TRBJ1-1; D is unresolved. The CDR3 extends over 15 amino acids. V was clipped by 4 bases and J by 0 bases, with 12 bases between them. Germline-derived CDR1 and CDR2 are LGHDT and YNNKEL (reference sequence). CDR3 protein: CASSPNLGMNTEAFF. In nucleotides, the CDR3 is TGTGCCAGCAGCCCTAACCTCGGGATGAACACTGAAGCTTTCTTT.

The CDR3 region is CSARGHYEQYF. CDR3 in DNA: TGCAGTGCTAGGGGCCACTACGAGCAGTACTTC. V is TRBV20-1 and J is TRBJ2-7; D gene uncertain. Germline loops: CDR1 DFQATT, CDR2 SNEGSKA (reference sequence). The CDR3 length is 11 residues. The V and J ends lost 3 bases and 3 bases respectively, with 6 bases between them.

The chain uses TRBV2 and TRBJ2-3; 9 bases fit TRBD2. There are 16 residues in the CDR3. CDR1 is SNHLY and CDR2 is FYNNEI in the germline V gene. V shed 8 bases, J shed 7 bases, and the junction held 16 bases outside the gene matches. CDR3 DNA: TGTGCCAGCCGCGTGCCGGGACTAGCTTACGGGAATACGCAGTATTTT. Encoded protein: CASRVPGLAYGNTQYF.

The V gene is TRBV28, the J gene TRBJ1-2; D uncertain. Germline lookup yields CDR1 MDHEN and CDR2 SYDVKM. The CDR3 loop spans 13 amino acids. Between the trimmed V and J ends, which lost 8 bases and 2 bases, there was a span of 12 bases. CDR3 in amino acids: CASLKNRNYGYTF. The DNA for the CDR3 is TGTGCCAGCCTAAAGAACAGAAACTATGGCTACACCTTC.

This rearrangement joins TRBV19 to TRBJ2-1, with D unclear. The CDR3 covers 12 residues. Per germline, CDR1 LNHDA and CDR2 SQIVND (reference sequence). Trimming took off 6 bases at V and 9 bases at J, with 12 bases between the two ends. CDR3 residues: CASSPSGLEQFF. DNA of the CDR3: TGTGCCAGTAGCCCCTCAGGCCTTGAGCAGTTCTTC.

This sequence joins TRBV19 and TRBJ1-2; 7 bases are a match to TRBD1. Unmatched junction bases numbered 8, after V lost 5 bases and J lost 8 bases. Germline V gene data show CDR1 as LNHDA and CDR2 as SQIVND (reference sequence). The CDR3 runs 13 residues. The CDR3 coding sequence is TGTGCCAGTAGTTTGACAGGGTCGAGCGGCTACACCTTC. Its translation is CASSLTGSSGYTF.

This sequence joins TRBV7-2 and TRBJ2-7; TRBD1 agrees at 8 bases. Germline V gene data show CDR1 as SGHTA and CDR2 as FQGNSA. The CDR3 has 15 residues. V lost 2 bases to trimming and J lost 8 bases; unmatched junction nucleotides: 11. Here the CDR3 DNA reads TGTGCCAGCAGCTTAAAGGACAGGGCCTTAACACAGCAGTACTTC. Translated, it gives CASSLKDRALTQQYF.

The rearrangement joins TRBV5-5 to TRBJ2-5; TRBD1 might be the D (6 bases). V dropped 0 bases and J dropped 1 base, with 13 bases sitting between them. The V gene's germline CDR1 is SGHKS and CDR2 YYEKEE (reference sequence). The CDR3 runs to 16 residues. CDR3 loop: CASSLDTGSAQETQYF. CDR3 nucleotide sequence: TGTGCCAGCAGCTTGGATACAGGGAGCGCCCAAGAGACCCAGTACTTC.

The V gene is TRBV7-6, the J gene TRBJ2-1, with TRBD2 identical over 11 bases. The V gene end was trimmed by 5 bases and the J gene end by 3 bases; junction bases not matched to a gene: 3. The CDR3 runs to 15 residues. The germline gives CDR1 SGHVS, CDR2 FNYEAQ. CDR3 DNA: TGTGCCAGCAGCGATAGCGGGGGGGGCTACAATGAGCAGTTCTTC. This translates into CASSDSGGGYNEQFF.

This rearrangement joins TRBV25-1 to TRBJ1-3; no clear D gene. Germline loops: CDR1 MGHDK, CDR2 SYGVNS. V lost 7 bases and J 2 bases, leaving 15 bases between the germline ends. CDR3 length: 15 amino acids. Here the CDR3 reads CASKGGWIAGNTIYF. The CDR3 nucleotides are TGTGCCAGCAAGGGAGGATGGATAGCTGGAAACACCATATATTTT.

The rearrangement links TRBV2 to TRBJ2-3; TRBD2 is a possible D gene (5 bases). Per the germline V gene, CDR1 is SNHLY and CDR2 is FYNNEI. Trimming shortened V by 4 bases and J by 9 bases, and 17 bases separated the two germline ends. This CDR3 comprises 14 residues. CDR3 loop: CASSGPGPRGTQYF. The CDR3 bases are TGTGCCAGCAGTGGTCCCGGGCCACGAGGGACGCAGTATTTT.

The chain carries TRBV12-5 and TRBJ2-1, with 11 bases lining up with TRBD1. After removal of 0 bases from V and 4 bases from J, the junction contained 5 bases not matched to a gene. In germline, CDR1 is LGHNT, CDR2 FRNRAP. The CDR3 has 17 residues. The CDR3: CASGLVEGTGGYNEQFF. DNA of the CDR3: TGTGCTAGTGGTTTGGTAGAGGGGACAGGGGGGTACAATGAGCAGTTCTTC.

CDR3 residues: CASSPRDWITEAFF. DNA for the CDR3: TGTGCCAGCAGCCCCAGGGACTGGATCACTGAAGCTTTCTTT. The V gene is TRBV16, the J gene TRBJ1-1; perhaps TRBD1 as D (5 bases). CDR1 and CDR2 from the germline V gene are KGHSY and FQNENV. The CDR3 consists of 14 residues. The V and J ends lost 4 bases and 4 bases respectively, with 13 bases between them.

The genes are TRBV11-2 and TRBJ2-2, with 8 bases matching TRBD1. Per the germline V gene, CDR1 is SGHAT and CDR2 is FQNNGV. V shed 8 bases and J 1 base; nucleotides not matched to a gene: 15. The CDR3 runs 18 residues. DNA for the CDR3: TGTGCCAGCCTCTTTACGGTCCCCGGGACAGGGAACACCGGGGAGCTGTTTTTT. Amino acid sequence: CASLFTVPGTGNTGELFF.

This clone was picked up a small number of times. The chain joins TRBV5-4 to TRBJ1-5, with a tentative D call TRBD1 (6 bases). The V gene's germline CDR1 is SGHNT and CDR2 YYREEE (reference sequence). The ends were cut back, 1 base at V and 7 bases at J, with 15 bases in the middle. The CDR3 has 15 amino acids. The CDR3 region has the DNA TGTGCCAGCAGCTTGACCACGGGACATGTCCAGCCCCAGCATTTT. It encodes CASSLTTGHVQPQHF. The complete variable domain, with remaining parts taken from reference TRBV5-4 and TRBJ1-5, reads ETGVTQSPTHLIKTRGQQVTLRCSSQSGHNTVSWYQQALGQGPQFIFQYYREEENGRGNFPPRFSGLQFPNYSSELNVNALELDDSALYLCASSLTTGHVQPQHFGDGTRLSIL.

The chain recombines TRBV6-1 with TRBJ1-4; a possible D gene is TRBD1 (5 bases). V lost 2 bases and J lost 0, with 13 bases in between. This CDR3 has 17 residues. Per the germline V gene, CDR1 is MNHNS and CDR2 is SASEGT. CDR3 sequence (DNA): TGTGCCAGCAGTGAAACGCCAGGACAAGCAACTAATGAAAAACTGTTTTTT. Its protein product is CASSETPGQATNEKLFF.

The V and J genes are TRBV28 and TRBJ2-7, with 9 bases identical to TRBD2. This CDR3 has 15 residues. V was clipped by 3 bases and J by 0 bases; unmatched bases: 3. In germline, CDR1 is MDHEN, CDR2 SYDVKM. The CDR3 is CASSLSGGHSYEQYF. The CDR3 nucleotides read TGTGCCAGCAGTTTGAGCGGGGGGCACTCCTACGAGCAGTACTTC.